This T cell receptor (beta chain) came from a study of blood T cell repertoires in COVID-19. This CDR3 comprises 15 residues. The trim removed 2 bases at V and 5 bases at J, leaving 5 bases unmatched. In germline, CDR1 is KGHDR, CDR2 SFDVKD. Sequenced by immunoSEQ multiplex PCR; TCRdb stores in-frame clones only, minus some. The sample yields 90,000 or so clones, 90% seen once. This receptor was obtained from a woman older than 75 with active or convalescent COVID-19. The sequenced sample consisted of peripheral blood. The chain uses TRBV24-1 and TRBJ2-7; TRBD1 matches 10 bases. CDR3 nucleotide sequence: TGTGCCACCAGTGATTCGACAGGGGGCCTAGACGAGCAGTACTTC. Translated, it gives CATSDSTGGLDEQYF.